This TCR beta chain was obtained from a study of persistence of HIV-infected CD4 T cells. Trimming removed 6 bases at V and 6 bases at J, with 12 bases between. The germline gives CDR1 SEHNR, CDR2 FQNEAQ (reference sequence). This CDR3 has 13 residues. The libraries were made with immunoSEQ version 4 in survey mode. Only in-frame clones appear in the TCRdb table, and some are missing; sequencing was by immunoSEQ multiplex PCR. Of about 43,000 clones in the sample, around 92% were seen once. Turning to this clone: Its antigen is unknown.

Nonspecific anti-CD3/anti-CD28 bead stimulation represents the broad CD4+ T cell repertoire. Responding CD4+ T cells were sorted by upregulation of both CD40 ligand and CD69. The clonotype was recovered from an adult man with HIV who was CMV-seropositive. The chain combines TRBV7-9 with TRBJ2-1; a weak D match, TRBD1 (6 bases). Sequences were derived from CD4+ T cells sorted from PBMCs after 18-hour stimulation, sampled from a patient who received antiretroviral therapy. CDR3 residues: CASRSNRANEQFF. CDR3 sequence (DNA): TGTGCCAGCAGGTCGAACAGGGCCAATGAGCAGTTCTTC.